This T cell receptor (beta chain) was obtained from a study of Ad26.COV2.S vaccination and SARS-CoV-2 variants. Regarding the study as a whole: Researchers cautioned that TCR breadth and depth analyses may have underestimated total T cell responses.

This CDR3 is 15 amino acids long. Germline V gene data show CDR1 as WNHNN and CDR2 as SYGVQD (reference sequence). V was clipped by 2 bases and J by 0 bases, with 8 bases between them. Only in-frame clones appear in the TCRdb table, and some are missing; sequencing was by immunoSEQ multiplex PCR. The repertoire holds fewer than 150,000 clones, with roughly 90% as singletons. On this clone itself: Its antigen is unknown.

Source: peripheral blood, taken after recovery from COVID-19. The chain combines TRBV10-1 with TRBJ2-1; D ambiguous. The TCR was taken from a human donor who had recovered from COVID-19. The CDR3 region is CASSEKRSSYNEQFF. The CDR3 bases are TGCGCCAGCAGTGAGAAGAGAAGCTCCTACAATGAGCAGTTCTTC.